This T cell receptor beta chain was documented in a study of shared clonotypes between healthy human individuals. In germline, CDR1 is SGHNT, CDR2 YENEEA. V lost 3 bases to trimming and J lost 5 bases, with 11 bases between them. This CDR3 has 14 amino acids. In the naive CD8 group, cells lacked CD45RO and were positively selected for CCR7, so terminally differentiated effector memory CD45RA+ cells were left out. This table comes from immunoSEQ multiplex PCR, and its TCRdb copy is limited to in-frame clones, with some not included. This sample has fewer than 850,000 clones, with around 96% found just once.

The TCR sequence derives from a young man in good health. The specimen was naive CD8+ T cells sorted from blood. The chain couples TRBV11-3 to TRBJ2-1; D is ambiguous. The CDR3 nucleotides are TGTGCCAGCAGCTTCGGGCAGTCGCACAATGAGCAGTTCTTC. Protein: CASSFGQSHNEQFF.